This record looks at one TCR beta chain sequence and its context. In its sample, this clonotype was seen a few times. Its antigen target is currently unknown. At one of its ends the junction is not consistent with the germline gene, which may arise from a read error. Libraries were made using 5' RACE. Reads for this sample came from an Illumina HiSeq 2500. A second 7 to 11 cycle PCR used a sample-barcoded 5' primer and a J-beta primer mix. Each TCR beta cDNA molecule received a unique molecular identifier from a template-switch 5' adaptor carrying 12 random nucleotides. Each sample yielded at least 2.5 million CDR3-containing paired-end reads. First-strand cDNA was synthesized from all RNA with the Mint cDNA synthesis kit, primed by a TRBC-specific oligonucleotide. All cDNA was treated with uracil-DNA glycosylase and then went through a first 18-cycle PCR with the universal primers M1SS and BC2_uni_R. Turning to the authors' computational methods: Each sample was normalized by randomly selecting 1 million high-quality reads, each carrying a distinct molecular identifier. Instead of being binned into consensus sequences, reads with shared molecular identifiers were discarded. MiTCR, set to a Q25 quality threshold and the strictest error-elimination algorithm, was used for CDR3 identification, clonotype clustering and error correction. A nonparametric unseen species model with Euler transformation was used to estimate lower-bound total TCR beta diversity. TCRdb itself trimmed the public reads at Q25 with fastp, ran MiXCR and retained productive beta chains. Identical CDR3 protein sequences are pooled into one entry, listed with their most common genes and DNA. The V and J calls were determined by TCRdb, not by the authors. In all, the sample holds about 290,000 distinct CDR3 sequences, and 25% to 30% of those were seen once. The top ten hold 25% to 35% of the sample.

The entry originates in a study of blood T cells in healthy people across ages (dated by TCRdb to the mid-2010s). For the study in its entirety: Template switching captured roughly one uniquely barcoded TCR beta cDNA molecule per two T cells in model experiments. Using deep sequencing normalized with unique cDNA molecular identifiers, the study measured how TCR beta repertoire diversity changes with age. Four age groups were formed from the donors: young (average approximately 17 years), middle-aged (around 41), aged (roughly 56) and long-lived (about 80). To avoid experimental bias, donors of different ages were spread randomly across the sequencing lanes. For two donors (one aged 18 to 29 and one aged 80 or older), the study analyzed two additional independent replicas of 1 million unique cDNA reads from the same blood draw. Broad study findings and their caveats: Because donor CMV infection status was unknown, age-related changes in expanded clonotypes were potentially confounded. As age increased, observed TCR beta diversity per million T cells dropped in a roughly linear way, and a significant reduction was already evident by age roughly 40. The percentage of naive T cells measured by flow cytometry correlated strongly with observed TCR beta diversity. Since profiling was done on bulk unsorted PBMCs, naive and antigen-experienced compartments could not be conclusively compared. Estimates of total diversity based on one million sequenced T cells were regarded as lower bounds and as underestimates. The long-lived group showed more naive CD4+ T cells, fewer expanded clones and increased TCR diversity than the aged group, suggesting age selection.

There are 12 amino acids in the CDR3, from cysteine to phenylalanine inclusive. This entry keeps only the CDR3 DNA: 36 bases, framed from base 1. According to the germline V gene, CDR1 reads KGHSH and CDR2 reads LQKENI. The roughly 38 donors, aged about 6 to 100 years, were systemically healthy Caucasian individuals from Russia. About 10 milliliters of peripheral blood were collected from each donor into EDTA-treated Vacutainer tubes. Ficoll-Paque density-gradient centrifugation was used to isolate PBMCs, with at least 7 million per sample. Total RNA, at least 6 micrograms per sample, was extracted from PBMCs with Trizol reagent. For every donor, flow cytometry on a PBMC aliquot measured the percentage of naive CD45RAhigh/CD27high T cells.

The sequence joins TRBV18 to TRBJ1-1, with no reliable assignment of the D segment. Sequences were obtained from blood. The clonotype comes from a woman aged 70-85 years in good health. The bases read TGTGCCAGCTCATCAGCCAACACTGAAGCCTTCTTT. Its translation is CASSSANTEAFF.